Reported below is one TCR beta chain. The sample originates from a study of blood T cell repertoires in COVID-19. This CDR3 spans 21 amino acids. Trimming left V 0 bases short and J 2 bases short, with 27 bases between. TCRdb's table, derived via immunoSEQ multiplex PCR, lists solely in-frame clones and lacks some. The sample includes 200,000 to 250,000 clones, about nine tenths of them seen just once. The material sequenced was peripheral blood. The sequence was collected from a man aged 50 or older with acute or convalescent COVID-19. This rearrangement joins TRBV5-3 to TRBJ1-3; D ambiguous. TRBV5-3 is an open reading frame, and its role is uncertain. CDR3 sequence: CARSLAYLREGLVLTGNTIYF. The DNA for the CDR3 is TGTGCCAGAAGCTTGGCCTATTTGAGGGAAGGGCTGGTTTTGACTGGAAACACCATATATTTT.